These 8 T cell receptor beta chains were sequenced from one sample in a study of tumor and adjacent non-tumor tissue in lung cancer. The template was RNA from unsorted bulk tissue. The library came from three nested PCR rounds adapted from ARM-PCR protocols. MiXCR was run by TCRdb on the multiplex PCR reads, yielding one entry per CDR3 protein. The repertoire holds approximately 76,000 distinct CDR3 sequences, with around 70% as singletons. Specimen: lung tumor tissue. The receptor set was obtained from a woman between 65 and 79 years old with non-small cell lung cancer.

V is TRBV6-6 and J is TRBJ1-2, with 7 bases aligning to TRBD1. The CDR3 covers 14 residues. With 6 bases clipped from V and 13 bases from J, the junction kept 17 bases outside the gene matches. Germline assignment: CDR1 MNHNY and CDR2 SVGAGI (reference sequence). Here the CDR3 reads CASRTLQGLYDCTF. The CDR3 DNA reads as TGTGCCAGCAGAACCTTACAGGGGTTGTATGACTGCACCTTC.

This clonotype was detected ten times or more. The chain has TRBV12-3 or TRBV12-4 and TRBJ2-7, with D possibly called TRBD1 or TRBD2 (7 bases each). Trimming shortened V by 5 bases and J by 3 bases, and 17 bases separated the two germline ends. This CDR3 has 15 amino acids. Here the CDR3 reads CASSQSDREGYEQYF. CDR3 coding DNA: TGTGCCAGCAGTCAGTCCGACAGGGAGGGCTACGAGCAGTACTTC.

This clonotype showed up many times. Compared with germline, one end of the junction differs, possibly owing to a read error. The J gene is TRBJ2-1, the V gene TRBV12-3 or TRBV12-4; D is perhaps TRBD1 (6 bases). The CDR3 runs to 13 residues. The CDR3 bases are TGTGCCAGCAGTTCAGAAACAGGGTCGAGGCAGTCCTTC. Residues: CASSSETGSRQSF.

Points on this clonotype: At one end, the junction sequence differs from germline, possibly due to a read error. This chain joins TRBV29-1 and TRBJ2-7; weak D call: TRBD1 (6 bases). CDR1 is SQVTM and CDR2 is ANQGSEA in the germline V gene. The CDR3 sequence is 15 residues long. The CDR3 is CSLAPLRGSSYEQYF. CDR3 sequence (DNA): TGCAGCCTTGCCCCTCTAAGGGGGAGCTCCTACGAACAGTACTTC.

In its sample, this clonotype was seen once. Given the absence of the conserved phenylalanine or tryptophan at the CDR3 end, a read error is likely. The chain is built from TRBV6-6 and TRBJ1-1; the match to TRBD1 covers 8 bases. The germline gives CDR1 MNHNY, CDR2 SVGAGI (reference sequence). This CDR3 is 15 amino acids long. CDR3 residues: CVSSYAGGLNTEAFL. Written as DNA, the CDR3 is TGTGTCAGCAGTTACGCAGGGGGCCTGAACACTGAAGCTTTCCTT.

On this clonotype itself: A much bigger clone sits one base away, suggesting this may be a read error. The rearrangement links TRBV7-9 to TRBJ2-7, with D perhaps TRBD1 (6 bases). The CDR3 has 12 residues. Germline lookup yields CDR1 SEHNR and CDR2 FQNEAQ (reference sequence). DNA for the CDR3: TGTGCCAACAGCCCAGGGGCTTACGAGCAGTACTTC. It specifies CANSPGAYEQYF.

Worth noting for this clonotype: The junction does not match germline at one end; this may be a read error. V gene TRBV28 combines with J gene TRBJ1-5; the match to TRBD1 covers 8 bases. The CDR3 runs to 16 residues. Germline lookup yields CDR1 MDHEN and CDR2 SYDVKM. CDR3 sequence (DNA): TGTGCCAGCAATCCCGGAGGACAGGGCAGCAATCAGCTCCAGCATTTT. It codes for CASNPGGQGSNQLQHF.

On this clonotype itself: Germline is not matched at one junction end, which may reflect a read error. The genes are TRBV6-6 and TRBJ2-7; 8 bases align to TRBD1. This CDR3 contains 12 residues. CDR1 is MNHNY, CDR2 SVGAGI, per germline (reference sequence). The CDR3 protein is CVSSSGQGREYF. The CDR3 bases are TGTGTCAGCAGCTCAGGACAGGGAAGGGAGTACTTC.